This passage covers 28 T cell receptor beta chains from one sample sequenced in a study of blood T cell repertoires in COVID-19. The method was immunoSEQ multiplex PCR; TCRdb's version includes in-frame clones alone and lacks a portion of them. The repertoire consists of over 50,000 clones, with approximately 78% occurring once and the leading ten covering approximately 14%. The sequenced sample was peripheral blood. These receptors all stem from a man aged 80 or over with acute or convalescent COVID-19.

The chain uses TRBV10-3 and TRBJ1-2, with a weak D call TRBD1 (5 bases). This CDR3 has 14 residues. The germline CDR1 and CDR2 sequences are ENHRY and SYGVKD. Trimming cost V 6 bases and J 5 bases, with 16 bases left between them. The CDR3 loop reads CAIREPTEAYGYTF. CDR3 coding DNA: TGTGCCATCAGGGAACCGACAGAAGCGTATGGCTACACCTTC.

V usage is TRBV5-1 and J usage is TRBJ1-5; D unclear. The CDR3 is made up of 15 amino acids. The V gene's germline CDR1 is SGHRS and CDR2 YFSETQ. Trimming shortened V by 0 bases and J by 2 bases, and 9 bases separated the two germline ends. CDR3 nucleotide sequence: TGCGCCAGCAGCTTGGATTTCGAGCGCAATCAGCCCCAGCATTTT. As protein: CASSLDFERNQPQHF.

V and J are TRBV4-3 and TRBJ2-3; TRBD2 matches 12 bases. Unmatched junction bases numbered 5, after V lost 0 bases and J lost 4 bases. Germline V gene sequence: CDR1 LGHNA, CDR2 YSLEER. The CDR3 sequence is 17 residues long. The chain's CDR3 is CASSQEASGGAADTQYF. The CDR3, as DNA: TGCGCCAGCAGCCAAGAAGCTAGCGGGGGGGCCGCAGATACGCAGTATTTT.

The V gene is TRBV30, the J gene TRBJ2-3; 11 bases align to TRBD2. After removal of 5 bases from V and 7 bases from J, the junction contained 5 bases not matched to a gene. The CDR3 is 13 amino acids. CDR1 is GTSNPN, CDR2 SVGIG, per germline (reference sequence). The CDR3 region is CAWAPSGGNTQYF. In DNA form, the CDR3 reads TGTGCCTGGGCTCCTAGCGGGGGGAATACGCAGTATTTT. The whole variable domain, filled in from reference TRBV30 and TRBJ2-3, reads SQTIHQWPATLVQPVGSPLSLECTVEGTSNPNLYWYRQAAGRGLQLLFYSVGIGQISSEVPQNLSASRPQDRQFILSSKKLLLSDSGFYLCAWAPSGGNTQYFGPGTRLTVL.

The chain is built from TRBV6-2 or TRBV6-3 and TRBJ2-1; tentative D call: TRBD2 (5 bases). The CDR3 runs 14 residues. V lost 4 bases to trimming and J lost 1 base, with 8 bases between them. Germline CDR1 and CDR2: MNHEY and SVGEGT. This CDR3 is CASSSRGSYNEQFF. The DNA for the CDR3 is TGTGCCAGCAGTTCCCGGGGTTCCTACAATGAGCAGTTCTTC.

This clone was observed a handful of times. The same CDR3 can be traced to other DNA sequences in this sample. CDR3 sequence (DNA): TGCGCCAGCAGCCCTGGACAGGGCACCTACAATGAGCAGTTCTTC. This sequence encodes CASSPGQGTYNEQFF. The chain recombines TRBV5-1 with TRBJ2-1; 8 bases are a match to TRBD1. J gave up 2 bases and V 4 bases, and 5 bases lay outside the gene matches. Germline V gene lookup returns CDR1 SGHRS and CDR2 YFSETQ. The CDR3 sequence is 15 residues long.

This clone was detected once. The V call is TRBV18, the J call TRBJ1-2, with 10 bases lining up with TRBD1. Germline CDR1 KGHSH, CDR2 LQKENI. J gave up 5 bases and V 4 bases, and 7 bases lay outside the gene matches. The CDR3 loop spans 15 amino acids. CDR3 DNA: TGTGCCAGCTCACTCGGACAGGGGGAGACGTATGGCTACACCTTC. Its translation: CASSLGQGETYGYTF.

The chain combines TRBV3-1 (or the pseudogene TRBV3-2) with TRBJ2-4; unclear D gene. Germline-derived CDR1 and CDR2 are LGHDT and YNNKEL (reference sequence). The CDR3 sequence is 11 residues long. Trimming shortened V by 1 base and J by 10 bases, and 5 bases separated the two germline ends. For the CDR3, the DNA is TGTGCCAGCAGCCAAGGAGATATTCAGTACTTC. It is translated as CASSQGDIQYF.

The J gene is TRBJ2-3, the V gene TRBV2; 10 bases line up with TRBD2. CDR1 is SNHLY and CDR2 is FYNNEI in the germline V gene. The CDR3 has 15 amino acids. J was trimmed by 3 bases and V by 8 bases; bases with no gene match: 8. The CDR3 region has the DNA TGTGCCAGCTCCAGCGGGGGGGCGGTAACAGATACGCAGTATTTT. Translating gives CASSSGGAVTDTQYF.

The chain has TRBV5-5 and TRBJ2-3; D might be TRBD1 (5 bases). CDR3 size: 13 residues. V was clipped by 3 bases and J by 4 bases, with 9 bases between them. Germline V gene sequence: CDR1 SGHKS, CDR2 YYEKEE (reference sequence). CDR3 amino acids: CASSSGFPDTQYF. In nucleotides, the CDR3 is TGTGCCAGCAGCTCAGGGTTCCCAGATACGCAGTATTTT.

The J gene is TRBJ1-2, the V gene TRBV24-1, with D possibly being TRBD1 (5 bases). The ends were cut back, 5 bases at V and 3 bases at J, with 15 bases in the middle. CDR3 size: 15 residues. Germline CDR1 KGHDR, CDR2 SFDVKD. The CDR3 sequence is CATSGMDTHYYGYTF. The CDR3 DNA reads as TGTGCCACCAGTGGTATGGACACCCACTACTATGGCTACACCTTC.

The J gene is TRBJ2-4, the V gene TRBV5-1; D gene unclear. In germline, CDR1 is SGHRS, CDR2 YFSETQ. Trimming took 4 bases from V and 8 from J, leaving 13 bases between them. CDR3 length: 13 residues. CDR3 bases: TGCGCCAGCAGCCCAGACTCCCGGGACATTCAGTACTTC. It translates to CASSPDSRDIQYF. The whole variable domain, remainder taken from reference TRBV5-1 and TRBJ2-4, is KAGVTQTPRYLIKTRGQQVTLSCSPISGHRSVSWYQQTPGQGLQFLFEYFSETQRNKGNFPGRFSGRQFSNSRSEMNVSTLELGDSALYLCASSPDSRDIQYFGAGTRLSVL.

J is TRBJ2-7 and V is TRBV7-9; D is uncertain. The CDR3 runs to 14 residues. Germline CDR1 and CDR2: SEHNR and FQNEAQ (reference sequence). Trimming removed 5 bases from V and 0 bases from J, with 11 bases in between. The CDR3 spells CASSDRVNSYEQYF. In DNA, the CDR3 is TGTGCCAGCAGCGATCGAGTCAACTCCTACGAGCAGTACTTC.

The chain has TRBV19 and TRBJ1-4; D is uncertain. CDR3 length equals 13 residues. V shed 3 bases and J shed 6 bases, with 8 bases lying between them. CDR1 LNHDA and CDR2 SQIVND come from the germline V gene (reference sequence). CDR3 DNA sequence: TGTGCCAGTAGTATTGGCGGATATGAAAAACTGTTTTTT. Amino acids: CASSIGGYEKLFF.

The chain links TRBV5-4 to TRBJ2-1, with 8 bases aligning to TRBD2. This CDR3 has 15 amino acids. Per germline, CDR1 SGHNT and CDR2 YYREEE (reference sequence). V lost 4 bases, J lost 7 bases, and 10 bases stayed unmatched. CDR3: CASSPPGGGMNEQFF. The CDR3 bases are TGTGCCAGCAGCCCGCCGGGCGGGGGGATGAATGAGCAGTTCTTC.

The gene calls are TRBV19 and TRBJ2-1, with D perhaps matching TRBD1 (6 bases). Germline assignment: CDR1 LNHDA and CDR2 SQIVND (reference sequence). This CDR3 has 11 amino acids. Trimming stripped 7 bases from V and 9 bases from J, with 10 bases between. The CDR3 protein is CASTGAGEQFF. The CDR3 DNA is TGTGCCAGTACAGGGGCCGGTGAGCAGTTCTTC.

The genes are TRBV4-3 and TRBJ1-5; a weak D match, TRBD1 (6 bases). This CDR3 comprises 16 residues. The V and J ends lost 6 bases and 5 bases respectively, with 20 bases between them. Germline assignment: CDR1 LGHNA and CDR2 YSLEER. The CDR3, as DNA: TGCGCCAGCAGTCGAAGTTTGGGGGACACTTATCAGCCCCAGCATTTT. Translated, it gives CASSRSLGDTYQPQHF.

The gene calls are TRBV7-2 and TRBJ1-1; D is possibly TRBD1 (6 bases). The CDR3 loop spans 15 amino acids. Trimming stripped 4 bases from V and 5 bases from J, with 17 bases between. The germline V gene has CDR1 SGHTA and CDR2 FQGNSA. The CDR3 here is CASSSEGVGVTEAFF. CDR3 DNA sequence: TGTGCCAGCAGCTCCGAGGGGGTCGGGGTGACTGAAGCTTTCTTT.

The chain has TRBV7-9 and TRBJ2-3, with 13 bases fitting TRBD2. The J segment lost 6 bases and the V segment lost 6 bases, leaving 9 bases of the junction unmatched. The length of the CDR3 is 16 residues. Germline V gene sequence: CDR1 SEHNR, CDR2 FQNEAQ (reference sequence). The CDR3 is CASRPGLAGVPDTQYF. In DNA form, the CDR3 reads TGTGCCAGCAGACCCGGACTAGCGGGAGTACCGGATACGCAGTATTTT.

The rearrangement uses TRBV11-2 and TRBJ1-1; tentatively, D is TRBD1 (6 bases). V was pared by 8 bases and J by 4 bases, with 14 bases between. Per the germline V gene, CDR1 is SGHAT and CDR2 is FQNNGV. This CDR3 has 13 amino acids. The CDR3 DNA reads as TGTGCCAGCGTGTGGGGGGGCGGCACTGAAGCTTTCTTT. Protein product: CASVWGGGTEAFF.

The rearrangement links TRBV19 to TRBJ2-3, with a weak D call TRBD1 (6 bases). This CDR3 spans 16 amino acids. From germline, CDR1 is LNHDA and CDR2 SQIVND (reference sequence). V was shortened by 4 bases and J by 5 bases, with 19 bases between the two germline ends. Here the CDR3 DNA reads TGTGCCAGTAGTACCCCTCTTGGGGGCGGAGGAGATACGCAGTATTTT. Its translation is CASSTPLGGGGDTQYF.

The V and J genes are TRBV20-1 and TRBJ1-2, with D possibly TRBD1 on 6 matching bases. Germline V gene lookup returns CDR1 DFQATT and CDR2 SNEGSKA (reference sequence). V lost 5 bases and J lost 7, with 11 bases in between. CDR3 length: 11 residues. CDR3: CSADLQGGYTF. Written as DNA, the CDR3 is TGCAGTGCTGACCTACAGGGTGGCTACACCTTC.

The chain is built from TRBV28 and TRBJ1-2; tentative D call: TRBD1 (5 bases). Per germline, CDR1 MDHEN and CDR2 SYDVKM. The CDR3 covers 17 residues. Trimming left V 8 bases short and J 1 base short, with 23 bases between. CDR3 coding DNA: TGTGCCAGCCGAGCTTATCAGGCGACAGCTCTTAACTATGGCTACACCTTC. This encodes CASRAYQATALNYGYTF.

The V and J genes are TRBV6-2 or TRBV6-3 and TRBJ1-6; 9 bases map to TRBD1. The CDR3 is made up of 15 amino acids. Germline lookup yields CDR1 MNHEY and CDR2 SVGEGT. Trimming at V came to 4 bases and at J to 7 bases, leaving 5 bases not matched to a gene. The chain's CDR3 is CASSSGTGRNSPLHF. The DNA of the CDR3 is TGTGCCAGCAGTTCCGGGACAGGGAGAAATTCACCCCTCCACTTT.

This chain joins TRBV7-2 and TRBJ2-1, with no clear D. The length of the CDR3 is 14 residues. Germline lookup yields CDR1 SGHTA and CDR2 FQGNSA. V gave up 3 bases and J gave up 4 bases, with 10 bases separating them. This CDR3 is CASSLGKAYNEQFF. The CDR3 DNA is TGTGCCAGCAGCTTGGGTAAAGCGTACAATGAGCAGTTCTTC.

The chain combines TRBV11-1 with TRBJ2-4; D possibly corresponds to TRBD1 (6 bases). Trimming removed 5 bases from V and 13 bases from J, with 21 bases in between. The CDR3 is 14 residues long. Germline V gives CDR1 SGHAT, CDR2 FQDESV (reference sequence). The CDR3 protein is CASSGKISPGHQYF. Written as DNA, the CDR3 is TGTGCCAGCAGCGGAAAAATTTCGCCGGGACACCAGTACTTC.

The chain employs TRBV7-2 and TRBJ2-7; 12 bases are a match to TRBD2. Germline-derived CDR1 and CDR2 are SGHTA and FQGNSA. Unmatched junction bases numbered 4, after V lost 4 bases and J lost 3 bases. This CDR3 has 15 residues. CDR3 residues: CASSSWTSGDYEQYF. As DNA, the CDR3 is TGTGCCAGCAGCTCCTGGACTAGCGGGGACTACGAGCAGTACTTC.

The chain carries TRBV28 and TRBJ2-3; 11 bases are a match to TRBD2. J lost 4 bases, V lost 6 bases, and 3 bases had no gene match. Germline CDR1 and CDR2: MDHEN and SYDVKM. The CDR3 is made up of 14 amino acids. The CDR3 nucleotides read TGTGCCAGCAGAACTAGCGGGAGTCCAGATACGCAGTATTTT. Protein sequence: CASRTSGSPDTQYF.